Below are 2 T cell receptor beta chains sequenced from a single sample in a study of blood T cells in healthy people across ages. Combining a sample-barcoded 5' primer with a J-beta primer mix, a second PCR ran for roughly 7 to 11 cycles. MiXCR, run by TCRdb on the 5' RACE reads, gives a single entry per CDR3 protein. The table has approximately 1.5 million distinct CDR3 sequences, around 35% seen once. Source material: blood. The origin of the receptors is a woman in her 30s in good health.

For the CDR3, the DNA is TGTGCCAGCACCCAACTAGTTGATAGCCAATATGGCTACACCTTC. It yields the protein CASTQLVDSQYGYTF. This chain links TRBV7-8 with TRBJ1-2; D uncertain. CDR1 and CDR2 (germline): SGHVS, FQNEAQ. Deletions cut 7 bases from V and 5 bases from J, with 20 bases between. This CDR3 comprises 15 residues.

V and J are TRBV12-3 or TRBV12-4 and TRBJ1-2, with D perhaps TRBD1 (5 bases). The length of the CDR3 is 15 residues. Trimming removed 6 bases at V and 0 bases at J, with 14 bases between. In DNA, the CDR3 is TGTGCCAGCAGGCCCGATGACAGTCCTAACTATGGCTACACCTTC. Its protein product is CASRPDDSPNYGYTF.